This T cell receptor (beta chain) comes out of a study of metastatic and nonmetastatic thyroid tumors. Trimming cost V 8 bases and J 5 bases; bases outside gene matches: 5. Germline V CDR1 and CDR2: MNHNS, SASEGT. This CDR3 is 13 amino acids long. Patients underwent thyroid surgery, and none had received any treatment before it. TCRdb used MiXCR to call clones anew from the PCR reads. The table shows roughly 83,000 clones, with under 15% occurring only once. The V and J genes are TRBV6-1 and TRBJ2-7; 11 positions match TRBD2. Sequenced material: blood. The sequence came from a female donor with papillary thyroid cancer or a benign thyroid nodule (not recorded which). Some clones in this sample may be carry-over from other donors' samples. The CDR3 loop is CASRLAGPDEQYF. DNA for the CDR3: TGTGCCAGCCGACTAGCGGGACCTGACGAGCAGTACTTC.